A selection of T cell receptor beta chains follows, all from one sample in a study of cytomegalovirus exposure and HLA in healthy donors. Sequencing was performed with immunoSEQ multiplex PCR; in TCRdb, only in-frame clones are kept and a portion is missing. This sample lists tens of thousands of clones; its ten largest clones have 3.8%. The material sequenced was PBMCs. All receptors come from a female donor in good health and CMV-seropositive. CDR3s include the opening cysteine and the closing phenylalanine or tryptophan. The D gene is left open where the match is weak.

d_call,j_call,v_call,cdr3_nt,cdr3_aa
TRBD1,TRBJ1-4,TRBV6-5,TGTGCCAGCAGTTCCGGACAGGTTCATAATGAAAAACTGTTTTTT,CASSSGQVHNEKLFF
NA,TRBJ2-5,TRBV9,TGTGCCAGCAGCCCAATACAGGGGAGAGGAGGGGAGACCCAGTACTTC,CASSPIQGRGGETQYF
TRBD1,TRBJ1-2,TRBV7-2,TGTGCCAGCAGCACCAAAGCAGGGGGCCCTTATGGCTACACCTTC,CASSTKAGGPYGYTF
TRBD2,TRBJ2-5,TRBV19,TGTGCCAGTAGTATTCGGCCCAGAGCGGGAGGGCCCGGGGAGACCCAGTACTTC,CASSIRPRAGGPGETQYF
TRBD1,TRBJ2-7,TRBV5-1,TGCGCCAGCAGTACAGGGGGCTCCGAGCAGTACTTC,CASSTGGSEQYF
NA,TRBJ2-4,TRBV6-5,TGTGCCAGCAGTTCCCGGGCCAAAAACATTCAGTACTTC,CASSSRAKNIQYF
NA,TRBJ2-7,TRBV6-5,TGTGCCAGCAGTTACCTATATATCAGGGGTGGCGAGCAGTACTTC,CASSYLYIRGGEQYF
TRBD1,TRBJ2-7,TRBV7-3,TGTGCCAGCAGCCCGGATACCGGGACAGGGGACCACGAGCAGTACTTC,CASSPDTGTGDHEQYF
TRBD2,TRBJ2-7,TRBV7-8,TGTGCCAGCAGCTTCGGGGGGGCCGACTACGAGCAGTACTTC,CASSFGGADYEQYF
TRBD1,TRBJ2-7,TRBV19,TGTGCCAGTAGAGGCCCGGGACAGGGCCACGAGCAGTACTTC,CASRGPGQGHEQYF
TRBD2,TRBJ2-2,TRBV2,TGTGCCAGCAGTCCAGGACTAGCGGGAGTCGCTTCTAAGGGGGAGCTGTTTTTT,CASSPGLAGVASKGELFF
TRBD1,TRBJ2-5,TRBV7-2,TGTGCCAGCAGCCGGGACAGGGGTCAAGAGACCCAGTACTTC,CASSRDRGQETQYF
TRBD1,TRBJ1-5,TRBV29-1,TGCAGCGTTGGGGGACAGGAATCTCAGCCCCAGCATTTT,CSVGGQESQPQHF
TRBD1,TRBJ2-7,TRBV19,TGTGCCAGTAGTCAAACAGGGGGTGTCCCCTACGAGCAGTACTTC,CASSQTGGVPYEQYF
NA,TRBJ2-7,TRBV29-1,TGCAGCGTCAGGGGGGCCTACGAGCAGTACTTC,CSVRGAYEQYF
NA,TRBJ2-5,TRBV27,TGTGCCAGCAGTTCCCTCCCCCCTACAGGCAGTGTAGAGACCCAGTACTTC,CASSSLPPTGSVETQYF
NA,TRBJ2-7,TRBV6-5,TGTGCCAGCAGACTCGGACTAAGGACCTACGAGCAGTACTTC,CASRLGLRTYEQYF
TRBD1,TRBJ1-2,TRBV6-6,TGTGCCAGCAGTTACCTGGACAGGGAGGGCTACACCTTC,CASSYLDREGYTF
TRBD1,TRBJ1-2,TRBV11-3,TGTGCCAGCAGCTACCAGGGGGCTGGTTATGGCTACACCTTC,CASSYQGAGYGYTF
TRBD2,TRBJ2-1,TRBV11-2,TGTGCCAGCAGCTTCGGACTAGGGGAGGGGCAGTTCTTC,CASSFGLGEGQFF
TRBD2,TRBJ2-5,TRBV18,TGTGCCAGCTCACCTTTAGCGGGAGGGCCGAGTCAAGAGACCCAGTACTTC,CASSPLAGGPSQETQYF
TRBD1,TRBJ1-1,TRBV5-4,TGTGCCAGCAGCTTGACGATACGGACAGGGAGGAACACTGAAGCTTTCTTT,CASSLTIRTGRNTEAFF
TRBD1,TRBJ2-1,TRBV9,TGTGCCAGCAGCGTGTCCGGGACAGGTGACAATGAGCAGTTCTTC,CASSVSGTGDNEQFF
TRBD1,TRBJ2-7,TRBV7-9,TGTGCCAGCAGCGCGGACAGGTACTACGAGCAGTACTTC,CASSADRYYEQYF
NA,TRBJ1-2,TRBV28,TGTGCCACCCGGGGATCTGGGTATGGCTACACCTTC,CATRGSGYGYTF
TRBD2,TRBJ2-7,TRBV11-3,TGTGCCAGCAGCTGGACTAGCGGTAACGAGCAGTACTTC,CASSWTSGNEQYF
TRBD1,TRBJ2-7,TRBV28,TGTGCCAGCAGTGTTGGGACAGGGTTCGAGCAGTACTTC,CASSVGTGFEQYF
TRBD1,TRBJ1-2,TRBV11-3,TGTGCCAGCAGCTTATACAGGGGGCTTAGCTATGGCTACACCTTC,CASSLYRGLSYGYTF
NA,TRBJ1-2,TRBV18,TGTGCCAGCTCACCCGACAGGACGAACTATGGCTACACCTTC,CASSPDRTNYGYTF
TRBD2,TRBJ2-1,TRBV5-1,TGCGCCAGCAGCGCTAGCGGGGTTACCTACAATGAGCAGTTCTTC,CASSASGVTYNEQFF
NA,TRBJ2-2,TRBV28,TGTGCCAGCAGGCGGGGGCAGCATACGAACACCGGGGAGCTGTTTTTT,CASRRGQHTNTGELFF
NA,TRBJ2-7,TRBV6-5,TGTGCCAGCAGTTACTCGATTAAGCCCTACGAGCAGTACTTC,CASSYSIKPYEQYF
TRBD1,TRBJ1-5,TRBV19,TGTGCCAGTAGACTCGACAGGGCAGGCAATCAGCCCCAGCATTTT,CASRLDRAGNQPQHF
NA,TRBJ2-7,TRBV29-1,TGCAGCGTTACCCCCGGCGGAGCAGTTGAGCAGTACTTC,CSVTPGGAVEQYF
NA,TRBJ2-7,TRBV6-5,TGTGCCAGCAGGCCCCAGGGGTCTCAGGGCTACGAGCAGTACTTC,CASRPQGSQGYEQYF
TRBD1,TRBJ1-3,TRBV19,TGTGCCAGTAGGGGGACAGGATGGGACACCATATATTTT,CASRGTGWDTIYF
NA,TRBJ1-4,TRBV19,TGTGCCAGTTCTTCGACTCAAAGAGGATCGACTAATGAAAAACTGTTTTTT,CASSSTQRGSTNEKLFF
TRBD1,TRBJ1-1,TRBV11-2,TGTGCCAGCAGCTTAGATTTACAGGGGGCGGAAGCTTTCTTT,CASSLDLQGAEAFF
TRBD2,TRBJ2-3,TRBV7-9,TGTGCCAGCAGCTCCCCCCAACTAGCGGGATTGGATACGCAGTATTTT,CASSSPQLAGLDTQYF
TRBD1,TRBJ1-1,TRBV18,TGTGCCAGCTCTGGGACAGGGGGCGCGACTGAAGCTTTCTTT,CASSGTGGATEAFF
TRBD1,TRBJ1-1,TRBV6-5,TGTGCCAGCAGGCAAACAGGGGTGGGCACTGAAGCTTTCTTT,CASRQTGVGTEAFF
TRBD1,TRBJ1-5,TRBV18,TGTGCCAGCTCACGAGCTACAGGGGGCAATCAGCCCCAGCATTTT,CASSRATGGNQPQHF
TRBD1,TRBJ1-5,TRBV5-1,TGCGCCAGCAGTGTAGACAGGGATCAGCCCCAGCATTTT,CASSVDRDQPQHF
NA,TRBJ1-1,TRBV6-4,TGTGCCAGCAGTGGAGAGTGGGAGGCTATGAACACTGAAGCTTTCTTT,CASSGEWEAMNTEAFF
TRBD2,TRBJ2-7,TRBV4-2,TGTGCCAGCAGCCGGTCCGGGACTATCTATAACGAGCAGTACTTC,CASSRSGTIYNEQYF